This T cell receptor (beta chain) emerged from a study of T cells in Graves' hyperthyroidism and ophthalmopathy. Whole-study findings and limits: In blood, most of the thyroid clonotypes expanded above 0.001 were also present. Ophthalmopathy prediction by the model preceded onset by a median roughly 6.3 months.

The table lists this clonotype with a few counts. Its antigen is as yet unknown. The source material, RNA transcripts, was used to amplify TCR beta CDR3 regions. With the HTBI primer set, the TCR CDR3 went through a first round of RT-PCR. MiXCR was run by TCRdb on the multiplex PCR reads, yielding one entry per CDR3 protein. Found here are fewer than 550,000 distinct CDR3 sequences, approximately 24% of them singletons; the top ten hold about 10%. This CDR3 comprises 15 residues. The germline V gene has CDR1 LNHDA and CDR2 SQIVND (reference sequence). V was cut by 7 bases and J by 1 base, with 16 bases left in between.

The chain uses TRBV19 and TRBJ1-1; D is unclear. The receptor was derived from a woman under 40 with Graves' ophthalmopathy. The sample taken for sequencing was blood. CDR3 sequence (DNA): TGTGCCAGTAAGGGTCCTTGGCAGCAGAACACTGAAGCTTTCTTT. Amino acid sequence: CASKGPWQQNTEAFF.